The rows below give T cell receptor beta chains drawn from one sample of a study of cytomegalovirus exposure and HLA in healthy donors. TCRdb's table, derived via immunoSEQ multiplex PCR, lists solely in-frame clones and lacks some. The data hold 100,000 or so clones, with around 74% observed a single time. The specimen sequenced was PBMCs. The receptors were gathered from a woman between 35 and 50 years old in good health and CMV-seronegative. Both conserved end residues are part of each CDR3.

CDR3,V
CASEKRRLGRVSGFNGNEQFF,TRBV27
CASSSFIDGGRHEAFF,TRBV13
CASSIGLAGNEQFF,TRBV7-3
CASGSGRGGTYEQYF,TRBV12-5
CASSRNTGSQETQYF,TRBV5-1
CASSDLTGVSPLHF,TRBV25-1
CASSIGTGGYEQYF,TRBV7-9
CASSLAGGSLSYEQYF,TRBV7-9
CAWNRDRGQPQHF,TRBV30
CASSPAEVRNSPLHF,TRBV18
CATGDRVWTEAFF,TRBV6-1
CASSQDRDYGYTF,TRBV2
CASVSAGDWGEQFF,TRBV28
CSSSSGQGTEAFF,TRBV7-9
CASSTTRWETQYF,TRBV19
CASSLPGQGTYEQYF,TRBV28
CAIRGDRDNEKLFF,TRBV10-3
CASSFVGTYLNTEAFF,TRBV28
CASSRGETQYF,TRBV6-5
CASSQMGPNVGYTF,TRBV4-3
CASSLDPLLGNTIYF,TRBV5-1
CASKSLGGLATDTQYF,TRBV2
CSVEKRGALNTEAFF,TRBV29-1
CASSDLGEGSPLHF,TRBV2
CASSPTTGVNTEAFF,TRBV18
CASSLEHADRGTEAFF,TRBV4-1
CASSYRLSSGYYEQYF,TRBV6-5
CASSLGGTGGEGYTF,TRBV4-1
CASSLSGVLLPHIYGYTF,TRBV28
CASSSRGAGLDEQFF,TRBV7-9
CASSIRQGNTGELFF,TRBV7-2
CASSFKDSSYNEQFF,TRBV7-3
CASRRRDEQFF,TRBV28
CASRGRLTNTGELFF,TRBV27
CASSLTGRQFF,TRBV28
CASSSGSVYETQYF,TRBV7-6
CSSSLGGQAATNEKLFF,TRBV7-9
CASSLIVGTKGYEQYF,TRBV7-2
CASSSWDFYEQYF,TRBV7-2
CASSLALAGGPQETQYF,TRBV5-1
CATPGQGRNTIYF,TRBV27
CASSPTGAGEQYF,TRBV7-9
CASSVSGELFF,TRBV9
CASVTRRPGVGEQYF,TRBV2
CASSVDRDSLKYGYTF,TRBV9
CAISAGNNEQFF,TRBV10-3
CASSPPPGNTEAFF,TRBV18
CASSEGVASNEQFF,TRBV6-4
CASSQGEYSGYEKLFF,TRBV4-3
CASSRGQVNQPQHF,TRBV6-1
CAWSYRGLEHYGYTF,TRBV30
CASRAGGITDTQYF,TRBV28
CASSATGEGYGYTF,TRBV7-8
CASSLSSSGNEQFF,TRBV27
CASSATRETQYF,TRBV19